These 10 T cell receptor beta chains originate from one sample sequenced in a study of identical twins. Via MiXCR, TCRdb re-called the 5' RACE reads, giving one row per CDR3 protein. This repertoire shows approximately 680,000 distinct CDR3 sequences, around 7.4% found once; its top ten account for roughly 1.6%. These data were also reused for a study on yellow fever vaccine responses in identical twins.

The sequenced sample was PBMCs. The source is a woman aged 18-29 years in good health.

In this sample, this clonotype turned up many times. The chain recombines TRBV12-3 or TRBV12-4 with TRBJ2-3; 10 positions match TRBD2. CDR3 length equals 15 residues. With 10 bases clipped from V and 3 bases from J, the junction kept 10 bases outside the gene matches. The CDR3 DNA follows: TGTGCCATCACCCTAGCGGGAGATGGAACAGATACGCAGTATTTT. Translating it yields CAITLAGDGTDTQYF.

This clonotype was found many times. In DNA, the CDR3 is TGCGCCAGCAGCCAATTTAGCGGGAAGAACAATGAGCAGTTCTTC. Encoded protein: CASSQFSGKNNEQFF. V and J are TRBV4-1 and TRBJ2-1; 8 bases align to TRBD2. Germline V gives CDR1 MGHRA, CDR2 YSYEKL. The CDR3 is 15 residues long. V lost 2 bases, J lost 5 bases, and 5 bases stayed unmatched.

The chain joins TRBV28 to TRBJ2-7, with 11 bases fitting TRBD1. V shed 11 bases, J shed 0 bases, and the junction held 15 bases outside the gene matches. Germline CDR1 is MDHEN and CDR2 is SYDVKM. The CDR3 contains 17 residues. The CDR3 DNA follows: TGTGCCGCCGCGCAAGTGCCGGGACAGGGGGTCTCCTACGAGCAGTACTTC. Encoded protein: CAAAQVPGQGVSYEQYF.

The CDR3 sequence is CASRASGGNTEAFF. CDR3 in DNA: TGTGCCAGCAGGGCATCTGGGGGGAACACTGAAGCTTTCTTT. The chain combines TRBV11-2 with TRBJ1-1; D might be TRBD1 (5 bases). Trimming removed 6 bases from V and 1 base from J, with 12 bases in between. Germline CDR1 is SGHAT and CDR2 is FQNNGV. The CDR3 covers 14 residues.

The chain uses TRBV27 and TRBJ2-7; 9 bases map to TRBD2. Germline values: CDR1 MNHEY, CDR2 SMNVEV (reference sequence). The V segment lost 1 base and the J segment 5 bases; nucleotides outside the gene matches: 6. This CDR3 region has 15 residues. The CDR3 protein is CASSLYPSGINEQYF. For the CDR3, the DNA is TGTGCCAGCAGTTTATACCCTAGCGGGATAAACGAGCAGTACTTC.

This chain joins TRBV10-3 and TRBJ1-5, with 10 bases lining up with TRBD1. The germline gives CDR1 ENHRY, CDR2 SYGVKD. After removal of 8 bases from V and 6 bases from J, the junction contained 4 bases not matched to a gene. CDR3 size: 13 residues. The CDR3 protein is CAIGDRGLQPQHF. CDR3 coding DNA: TGTGCCATCGGAGACAGGGGGCTTCAGCCCCAGCATTTT.

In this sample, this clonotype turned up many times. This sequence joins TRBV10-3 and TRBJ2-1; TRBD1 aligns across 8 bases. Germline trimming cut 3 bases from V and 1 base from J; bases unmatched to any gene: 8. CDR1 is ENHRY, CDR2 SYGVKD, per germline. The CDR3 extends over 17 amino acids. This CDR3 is CAISDRTGSGSYNEQFF. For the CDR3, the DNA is TGTGCCATCAGTGACCGGACAGGGAGTGGGTCCTACAATGAGCAGTTCTTC.

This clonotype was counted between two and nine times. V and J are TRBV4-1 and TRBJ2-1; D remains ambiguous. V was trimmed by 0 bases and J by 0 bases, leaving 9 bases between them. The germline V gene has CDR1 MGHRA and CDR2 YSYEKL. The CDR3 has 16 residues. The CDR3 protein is CASSQDRKSSYNEQFF. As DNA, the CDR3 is TGCGCCAGCAGCCAAGATCGAAAGAGCTCCTACAATGAGCAGTTCTTC.

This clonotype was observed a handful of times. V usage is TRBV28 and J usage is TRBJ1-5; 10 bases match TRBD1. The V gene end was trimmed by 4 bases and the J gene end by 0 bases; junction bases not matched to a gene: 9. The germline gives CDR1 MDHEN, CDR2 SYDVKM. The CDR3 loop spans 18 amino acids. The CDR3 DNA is TGTGCCAGCAGTTCTTATTTGGGACAGGGGTATAGCAATCAGCCCCAGCATTTT. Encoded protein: CASSSYLGQGYSNQPQHF.

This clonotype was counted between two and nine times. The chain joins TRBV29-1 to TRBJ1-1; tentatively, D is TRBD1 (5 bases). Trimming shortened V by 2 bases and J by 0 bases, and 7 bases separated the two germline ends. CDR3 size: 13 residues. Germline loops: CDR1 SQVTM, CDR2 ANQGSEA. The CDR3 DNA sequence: TGCAGCGTTGAAAGACAGCTGAACACTGAAGCTTTCTTT. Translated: CSVERQLNTEAFF.